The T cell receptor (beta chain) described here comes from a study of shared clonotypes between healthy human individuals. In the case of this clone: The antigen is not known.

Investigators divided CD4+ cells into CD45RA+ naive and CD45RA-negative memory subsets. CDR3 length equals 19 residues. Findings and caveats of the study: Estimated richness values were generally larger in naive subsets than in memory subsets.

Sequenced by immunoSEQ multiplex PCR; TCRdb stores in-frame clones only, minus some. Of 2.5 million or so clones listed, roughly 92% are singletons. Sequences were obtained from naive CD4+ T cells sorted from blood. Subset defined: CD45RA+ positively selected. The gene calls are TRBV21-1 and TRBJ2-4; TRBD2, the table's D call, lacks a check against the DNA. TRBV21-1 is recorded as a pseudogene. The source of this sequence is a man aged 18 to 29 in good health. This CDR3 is CASSKALAGVVRAKNIQYF. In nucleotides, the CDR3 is TGTGCCAGCAGCAAAGCTCTAGCGGGAGTCGTGAGAGCCAAAAACATTCAGTACTTC.